These 29 T cell receptor beta chains came from one sample sequenced in a study of radiation and T cells in renal cell carcinoma. The method was immunoSEQ multiplex PCR; TCRdb's version includes in-frame clones alone and lacks a portion of them. The sample lists about 130,000 clones, roughly 90% seen once, with 12% in the top ten. Sample time point: baseline pretreatment blood. Noted treatment: 15 Gy SBRT to primary tumor, nephrectomy 4 weeks later. The specimen was blood, collected from a patient whose treatment included radiotherapy and nephrectomy. The receptors derive from a woman between 50 and 59 years old with renal cell carcinoma.

CDR3 in amino acids: CASSDFPGTRGYNEQFF. The CDR3 DNA sequence: TGTGCCAGCAGTGATTTCCCCGGGACTAGAGGGTACAATGAGCAGTTCTTC. The chain uses TRBV6-1 and TRBJ2-1; 8 bases match TRBD2. With V trimmed by 3 bases and J by 4 bases, 11 bases remained unmatched. The length of the CDR3 is 17 residues. Germline CDR1 is MNHNS and CDR2 is SASEGT.

The chain joins TRBV5-4 to TRBJ1-4, with TRBD1 as a possible D gene (5 bases). Trimming stripped 4 bases from V and 7 bases from J, with 11 bases between. This CDR3 region has 13 residues. Germline assignment: CDR1 SGHNT and CDR2 YYREEE (reference sequence). CDR3 loop: CASSRDLFEKLFF. DNA for the CDR3: TGTGCCAGCAGCCGGGACCTCTTTGAAAAACTGTTTTTT.

J is TRBJ2-3 and V is TRBV19; the D is unclear. This CDR3 spans 13 amino acids. Germline V gene sequence: CDR1 LNHDA, CDR2 SQIVND (reference sequence). V dropped 5 bases and J dropped 3 bases, with 9 bases sitting between them. CDR3 nucleotide sequence: TGTGCCAGTAGTGTTGCTAGGACAGATACGCAGTATTTT. It specifies CASSVARTDTQYF.

The V and J genes are TRBV18 and TRBJ2-7; the D gene is possibly TRBD1 (6 bases). The CDR3 consists of 14 residues. V shed 3 bases and J shed 2 bases, with 11 bases lying between them. The germline V gene encodes CDR1 KGHSH and CDR2 LQKENI. CDR3 DNA: TGTGCCAGCTCACCGGCAGGGACACCCTACGAGCAGTACTTC. This gives the protein CASSPAGTPYEQYF.

This clone was seen more than once but under ten times. The genes are TRBV19 and TRBJ1-3; D ambiguous. This CDR3 spans 14 amino acids. The V gene lost 5 bases and the J gene lost 4 bases, with 12 bases spanning the gap. Germline V gives CDR1 LNHDA, CDR2 SQIVND (reference sequence). CDR3 sequence (DNA): TGTGCCAGTAGTGCCCAGAGCGCGGGAAACACCATATATTTT. Its protein product is CASSAQSAGNTIYF.

This clone was recorded only once. The rearrangement links TRBV6-6 to TRBJ2-2; a possible D gene is TRBD1 (6 bases). Germline CDR1 MNHNY, CDR2 SVGAGI (reference sequence). CDR3 size: 15 residues. V was pared by 2 bases and J by 1 base, with 8 bases between. CDR3 bases: TGTGCCAGCAGTTACATACAGGGGAACACCGGGGAGCTGTTTTTT. Encoded protein: CASSYIQGNTGELFF.

The CDR3 reads CASSDRDRFQETQYF. CDR3 nucleotide sequence: TGTGCCAGTAGTGACCGGGACAGGTTTCAAGAGACCCAGTACTTC. This chain connects TRBV19 to TRBJ2-5; 8 bases map to TRBD1. CDR3 size: 15 residues. With V trimmed by 5 bases and J by 2 bases, 7 bases remained unmatched. Germline V gene lookup returns CDR1 LNHDA and CDR2 SQIVND (reference sequence).

The rearrangement links TRBV19 to TRBJ1-3, with D unresolved. Trimming removed 3 bases at V and 3 bases at J, with 6 bases between. The germline V gene has CDR1 LNHDA and CDR2 SQIVND (reference sequence). This CDR3 comprises 13 residues. CDR3 protein: CASSIGGGNTIYF. The DNA for the CDR3 is TGTGCCAGTAGTATCGGCGGTGGAAACACCATATATTTT.

The chain employs TRBV5-1 and TRBJ1-1; D is perhaps TRBD1 (5 bases). The CDR3 runs to 16 residues. Germline V lookup: CDR1 SGHRS, CDR2 YFSETQ. Trimming took off 4 bases at V and 4 bases at J, with 20 bases between the two ends. The CDR3 protein is CASSPLTVRGGTEAFF. CDR3 nucleotides: TGCGCCAGCAGCCCGCTAACCGTCCGCGGGGGCACTGAAGCTTTCTTT.

This sequence joins TRBV10-3 and TRBJ1-2; D possibly corresponds to TRBD1 (5 bases). Per the germline V gene, CDR1 is ENHRY and CDR2 is SYGVKD. The CDR3 runs to 12 residues. V lost 4 bases, J lost 8 bases, and 11 bases lay in between. The CDR3 sequence is CAISGGVEGYTF. CDR3 nucleotides: TGTGCCATCAGTGGAGGGGTGGAGGGCTACACCTTC.

This chain links TRBV14 with TRBJ2-3; 9 nucleotides line up with TRBD2. Germline V gene data show CDR1 as SGHDN and CDR2 as FVKESK. The CDR3 consists of 16 residues. With 3 bases clipped from V and 2 bases from J, the junction kept 6 bases outside the gene matches. The CDR3 region is CASSHEGGGDTDTQYF. CDR3 bases: TGTGCCAGCAGCCACGAGGGCGGGGGGGACACAGATACGCAGTATTTT.

The chain couples TRBV7-8 to TRBJ2-1, with 10 positions matching TRBD2. Trimming at V came to 4 bases and at J to 0 bases, leaving 3 bases not matched to a gene. This CDR3 spans 16 amino acids. Germline values: CDR1 SGHVS, CDR2 FQNEAQ. CDR3 amino acids: CASSSVAGGSYNEQFF. CDR3 coding DNA: TGTGCCAGCAGCTCAGTAGCGGGGGGCTCCTACAATGAGCAGTTCTTC.

The chain carries TRBV14 and TRBJ2-1, with D hard to call. The V and J ends lost 2 bases and 12 bases respectively, with 17 bases between them. Germline loops: CDR1 SGHDN, CDR2 FVKESK. The CDR3 is made up of 14 amino acids. The CDR3 protein is CASSQTDSQDRQFF. Here the CDR3 DNA reads TGTGCCAGCAGCCAAACTGACTCCCAGGACCGGCAGTTCTTC.

This clone came up once. The chain carries TRBV27 and TRBJ2-5; tentatively, D is TRBD1 or TRBD2 (5 bases each). The germline CDR1 and CDR2 sequences are MNHEY and SMNVEV (reference sequence). The CDR3 length is 15 residues. V was pared by 8 bases and J by 1 base, with 17 bases between. In DNA form, the CDR3 reads TGTGCCAGCGGGTCTCGGGGCAGGGTCCAAGAGACCCAGTACTTC. Its translation: CASGSRGRVQETQYF.

This chain joins TRBV6-1 and TRBJ2-7; 8 nucleotides agree with TRBD1. The CDR3 runs 15 residues. V lost 7 bases and J lost 3; bases outside the gene matches: 11. CDR1 and CDR2 from the germline V gene are MNHNS and SASEGT. This CDR3 reads CASTEGSGGFYEQYF. CDR3 coding DNA: TGTGCCAGCACCGAAGGGTCAGGGGGCTTCTACGAGCAGTACTTC.

The chain recombines TRBV4-1 with TRBJ2-2; weak D call: TRBD1 (6 bases). The CDR3 spans 18 residues. Germline loops: CDR1 MGHRA, CDR2 YSYEKL. V shed 1 base and J shed 3 bases, with 18 bases lying between them. The CDR3 is CASSQADSGAGYTGELFF. The CDR3 DNA sequence: TGCGCCAGCAGCCAAGCGGACAGTGGGGCCGGATACACCGGGGAGCTGTTTTTT.

CDR3 amino acids: CSAGGPKYF. The DNA for the CDR3 is TGCAGTGCAGGGGGACCGAAATACTTC. The V call is TRBV20-1, the J call TRBJ2-5; D is possibly TRBD1 (6 bases). This CDR3 is built from 9 residues. The germline V gene has CDR1 DFQATT and CDR2 SNEGSKA (reference sequence). Trimming removed 6 bases at V and 14 bases at J, with 13 bases between.

Here the CDR3 reads CASIKNRGQINEKLFF. The CDR3 nucleotides read TGTGCCAGCATCAAAAACAGGGGGCAAATTAATGAAAAACTGTTTTTT. V and J are TRBV14 and TRBJ1-4; 9 bases map to TRBD1. The ends lost 7 bases at V and 4 bases at J; junction bases unmatched: 10. The germline CDR1 and CDR2 sequences are SGHDN and FVKESK. The CDR3 is 16 residues long.

This chain joins TRBV4-3 and TRBJ2-3; 8 bases fit TRBD2. Germline CDR1 is LGHNA and CDR2 is YSLEER. V lost 4 bases to trimming and J lost 2 bases; unmatched junction nucleotides: 5. CDR3 length: 15 amino acids. This CDR3 reads CASSLLAGPTDTQYF. CDR3 DNA: TGCGCCAGCAGCCTCTTAGCGGGGCCCACAGATACGCAGTATTTT.

The chain links TRBV25-1 to TRBJ2-7; the D gene is possibly TRBD2 (6 bases). Germline loops: CDR1 MGHDK, CDR2 SYGVNS. V lost 4 bases to trimming and J lost 4 bases, with 8 bases between them. The CDR3 sequence is 12 residues long. The DNA for the CDR3 is TGTGCCAGCAGTGCGGGGAGGTACGAGCAGTACTTC. This encodes CASSAGRYEQYF.

The table lists this clone with a few counts. This chain uses TRBV9 with TRBJ2-3; TRBD2 agrees at 8 bases. This CDR3 is 16 amino acids long. V was pared by 3 bases and J by 1 base, with 7 bases of the junction left unmatched. Germline CDR1 is SGDLS and CDR2 is YYNGEE. The CDR3 DNA reads TGTGCCAGCAGCGCGGGGGGGAGCGACGGCACAGATACGCAGTATTTT. Translating gives CASSAGGSDGTDTQYF.

The V call is TRBV5-1, the J call TRBJ2-7; 8 nucleotides line up with TRBD1. The CDR3 spans 16 residues. The germline gives CDR1 SGHRS, CDR2 YFSETQ. Germline trimming cut 4 bases from V and 0 bases from J; bases unmatched to any gene: 9. As DNA, the CDR3 is TGCGCCAGCAGCCCTGGGACAGGAAGAATCTCCTACGAGCAGTACTTC. It is translated as CASSPGTGRISYEQYF.

There are a few counts of this clone. The rearrangement links TRBV5-1 to TRBJ1-3, with D maybe TRBD1 (5 bases). The CDR3 has 16 residues. V was shortened by 3 bases and J by 1 base, with 14 bases between the two germline ends. Germline V lookup: CDR1 SGHRS, CDR2 YFSETQ. CDR3 residues: CASSSGHRKSGNTIYF. CDR3 bases: TGCGCCAGCAGCTCCGGACATCGTAAATCTGGAAACACCATATATTTT. The full variable domain, rest sourced from reference TRBV5-1 and TRBJ1-3, is KAGVTQTPRYLIKTRGQQVTLSCSPISGHRSVSWYQQTPGQGLQFLFEYFSETQRNKGNFPGRFSGRQFSNSRSEMNVSTLELGDSALYLCASSSGHRKSGNTIYFGEGSWLTVV.

The chain is built from TRBV5-4 and TRBJ2-2; possible D gene TRBD1, 5 bases. The CDR3 is 14 amino acids. The ends were cut back, 1 base at V and 1 base at J, with 5 bases in the middle. Germline V gene data show CDR1 as SGHNT and CDR2 as YYREEE (reference sequence). The CDR3 DNA follows: TGTGCCAGCAGCTTGACAGGGAACACCGGGGAGCTGTTTTTT. It translates to CASSLTGNTGELFF.

J is TRBJ2-1 and V is TRBV11-2; the match to TRBD2 covers 7 bases. Losses at the gene ends were 2 bases for V and 3 bases for J; bases not matched to a gene: 10. CDR3 length: 17 residues. The germline V gene encodes CDR1 SGHAT and CDR2 FQNNGV. The CDR3 here is CASSLILLERGYNEQFF. The CDR3 DNA reads TGTGCCAGCAGCTTAATCCTCCTAGAGCGGGGCTACAATGAGCAGTTCTTC.

This chain joins TRBV5-6 and TRBJ2-5, with unresolved D. In germline, CDR1 is SGHDT, CDR2 YYEEEE. V dropped 2 bases and J dropped 4 bases, with 15 bases sitting between them. The CDR3 contains 15 residues. CDR3 bases: TGTGCCAGCAGCTTTTTTCAGGTTCAGCCAGAGACCCAGTACTTC. It yields the protein CASSFFQVQPETQYF.

V usage is TRBV6-6 and J usage is TRBJ2-7, with D maybe TRBD1 (6 bases). Trimming cost V 2 bases and J 4 bases, with 12 bases left between them. Germline CDR1 and CDR2: MNHNY and SVGAGI (reference sequence). The CDR3 consists of 14 residues. The CDR3 sequence is CASSYATGLYEQYF. The CDR3 bases are TGTGCCAGCAGTTACGCGACAGGATTATACGAGCAGTACTTC.

The rearrangement uses TRBV7-9 and TRBJ2-4; D unclear. Trimming stripped 5 bases from V and 7 bases from J, with 21 bases between. The CDR3 sequence is 16 residues long. CDR1 and CDR2 from the germline V gene are SEHNR and FQNEAQ (reference sequence). This CDR3 is CASSPPKERNPNIQYF. The CDR3 coding sequence is TGTGCCAGCAGCCCCCCGAAAGAGAGGAACCCTAACATTCAGTACTTC.

This chain connects TRBV18 to TRBJ2-3; TRBD1 agrees at 9 bases. The ends lost 4 bases at V and 4 bases at J; junction bases unmatched: 3. Germline CDR1 KGHSH, CDR2 LQKENI. The CDR3 is 14 amino acids. Here the CDR3 reads CASSQDRGADTQYF. CDR3 nucleotide sequence: TGTGCCAGCTCACAGGACAGGGGCGCAGATACGCAGTATTTT.